Presented here are 30 T cell receptor beta chains from one specimen sequenced in a study of cytomegalovirus exposure and HLA in healthy donors. Primers: 60 Vbeta forward and 13 Jbeta reverse. TCRdb's copy holds only in-frame clones and misses some; the assay was immunoSEQ multiplex PCR. Among about 160,000 clones listed, around four fifths were seen once. Sequenced sample: PBMCs. The receptors here all came from a male donor in good health and CMV-seropositive.

This chain connects TRBV5-4 to TRBJ2-1, with TRBD1 matching 7 bases. The CDR3 has 15 residues. The germline gives CDR1 SGHNT, CDR2 YYREEE (reference sequence). With V trimmed by 1 base and J by 6 bases, 7 bases remained unmatched. CDR3 nucleotides: TGTGCCAGCAGCTTGCCAAACAGGGGAAGCAATGAGCAGTTCTTC. This sequence encodes CASSLPNRGSNEQFF.

V usage is TRBV7-3 and J usage is TRBJ2-7, with 7 bases matching TRBD1. This CDR3 comprises 15 residues. J was trimmed by 6 bases and V by 3 bases; bases with no gene match: 11. Per germline, CDR1 SGHTA and CDR2 FQGTGA. CDR3 bases: TGTGCCAGCAGCTTTTTACCGACAGGGAACAGCGAGCAGTACTTC. Translated: CASSFLPTGNSEQYF.

The chain couples TRBV11-2 to TRBJ1-5; possibly TRBD1 for D (5 bases). This CDR3 comprises 15 residues. Germline V gives CDR1 SGHAT, CDR2 FQNNGV. Between the trimmed V and J ends, which lost 1 base and 4 bases, there was a span of 11 bases. CDR3 region: CASSLGRSGNQPQHF. The CDR3 region has the DNA TGTGCCAGCAGCTTAGGAAGGTCAGGGAATCAGCCCCAGCATTTT.

This chain uses TRBV7-8 with TRBJ2-1; TRBD2 is a possible D gene (6 bases). This CDR3 region has 14 residues. Trimming removed 4 bases at V and 3 bases at J, with 10 bases between. The germline gives CDR1 SGHVS, CDR2 FQNEAQ. In DNA form, the CDR3 reads TGTGCCAGCAGCTCGACTAGACTCTACAATGAGCAGTTCTTC. It translates to CASSSTRLYNEQFF.

The sample holds one count of this clone. The V gene is TRBV9, the J gene TRBJ2-7, with TRBD1 as a possible D gene (8 bases). Trimming left V 3 bases short and J 5 bases short, with 18 bases between. This CDR3 contains 15 residues. In germline, CDR1 is SGDLS, CDR2 YYNGEE. CDR3 nucleotides: TGTGCCAGCAGCGAGTTTTCTACAGGGGGGGACGAGCAGTACTTC. As protein: CASSEFSTGGDEQYF.

The chain combines TRBV5-1 with TRBJ1-2; 8 nucleotides match TRBD1. Trimming cost V 8 bases and J 5 bases; bases outside gene matches: 11. CDR1 SGHRS and CDR2 YFSETQ come from the germline V gene. This CDR3 is 14 amino acids long. The CDR3, as DNA: TGCGCCAGTACTCAATCAGGGGGCGCGTATGGCTACACCTTC. It codes for CASTQSGGAYGYTF.

For the CDR3, the DNA is TGCGCCAGCAGATCGGGACAGGGTTCTGGGGGCTACACCTTC. Protein sequence: CASRSGQGSGGYTF. This sequence joins TRBV5-1 and TRBJ1-2; 9 nucleotides agree with TRBD1. The CDR3 covers 14 residues. Unmatched junction bases numbered 10, after V lost 5 bases and J lost 8 bases. From germline, CDR1 is SGHRS and CDR2 YFSETQ.

The V and J genes are TRBV27 and TRBJ2-5, with D tentatively TRBD1 (5 bases). The J call may be faulty, since TRBJ2-7 better matches the DNA end. The CDR3 length is 13 residues. In germline, CDR1 is MNHEY, CDR2 SMNVEV (reference sequence). CDR3 DNA: TGTGCCAGCAGTTTATCGGCAGGGAACGAGCAGTACTTC. Its protein product is CASSLSAGNEQYF.

The V gene is TRBV5-1, the J gene TRBJ1-1; 9 bases are shared with TRBD1. Germline V gene sequence: CDR1 SGHRS, CDR2 YFSETQ. V lost 4 bases, J lost 8 bases, and 3 bases stayed unmatched. This CDR3 has 12 amino acids. CDR3 sequence reads: CASSDRGAEAFF. The CDR3 nucleotides are TGCGCCAGCAGCGACAGGGGGGCCGAAGCTTTCTTT.

The rearrangement joins TRBV19 to TRBJ2-5; D remains unclear. Per germline, CDR1 LNHDA and CDR2 SQIVND (reference sequence). The CDR3 covers 11 residues. V dropped 3 bases and J dropped 5 bases, with 4 bases sitting between them. The DNA for the CDR3 is TGTGCCAGTAGTATTATGGAGACCCAGTACTTC. This gives the protein CASSIMETQYF.

In DNA, the CDR3 is TGTGCCAGCAGTTACTCGGGTCCGGGGGGGCCAATAAAGCAGTTCTTC. Translating gives CASSYSGPGGPIKQFF. The chain is built from TRBV6-5 and TRBJ2-1, with 8 bases fitting TRBD2. V was clipped by 0 bases and J by 11 bases; unmatched bases: 12. The CDR3 covers 16 residues. Germline V gene data show CDR1 as MNHEY and CDR2 as SVGAGI.

As regards this clone: The junction departs from germline at one end; a sequencing error may be responsible. This rearrangement joins TRBV7-2 to TRBJ1-2; D gene ambiguous. The CDR3 contains 16 residues. Germline CDR1 is SGHTA and CDR2 is FQGNSA. CDR3 loop: CASNLKSGSLIYGYTF. In nucleotides, the CDR3 is TGTGCCAGCAACTTAAAGAGCGGCAGCCTTATCTATGGCTACACCTTC. The full variable domain, completed using reference TRBV7-2 and TRBJ1-2, is GAGVSQSPSNKVTEKGKDVELRCDPISGHTALYWYRQSLGQGLEFLIYFQGNSAPDKSGLPSDRFSAERTGGSVSTLTIQRTQQEDSAVYLCASNLKSGSLIYGYTFGSGTRLTVV.

This clone was observed a few times. J is TRBJ1-5 and V is TRBV1. TRBV1 is deemed a pseudogene. The CDR3 extends over 11 amino acids. The CDR3 spells CTSSPRGGQHF. The CDR3 DNA reads as TGCACCAGCAGCCCGCGGGGAGGCCAGCATTTT.

The chain employs TRBV6-1 and TRBJ2-1; TRBD1 agrees at 8 bases. The germline CDR1 and CDR2 sequences are MNHNS and SASEGT. The V and J ends lost 10 bases and 7 bases, in that order; junction bases with no gene match: 9. The CDR3 is 13 amino acids. This CDR3 is CATLQGVGNEQFF. CDR3 DNA: TGTGCCACTTTACAGGGGGTAGGGAATGAGCAGTTCTTC.

In nucleotides, the CDR3 is TGTGCCAGCAGCCAAGTTATGGGGGGCTATGGCTACACCTTC. This encodes CASSQVMGGYGYTF. The chain combines TRBV4-2 with TRBJ1-2; D possibly corresponds to TRBD1 (5 bases). The germline V gene has CDR1 LGHNA and CDR2 YNFKEQ. The CDR3 contains 14 residues. Trimming cost V 1 base and J 4 bases, with 10 bases left between them.

The chain is built from TRBV30 and TRBJ1-2; TRBD1 is a possible D gene (6 bases). V dropped 0 bases and J dropped 0 bases, with 8 bases sitting between them. The germline CDR1 and CDR2 sequences are GTSNPN and SVGIG (reference sequence). The CDR3 covers 14 residues. The CDR3 loop is CAWSVNRANYGYTF. CDR3 sequence (DNA): TGTGCCTGGAGTGTAAACAGGGCTAACTATGGCTACACCTTC.

The V and J genes are TRBV7-8 and TRBJ2-3; 10 bases are a match to TRBD2. The CDR3 is 16 residues long. The germline CDR1 and CDR2 sequences are SGHVS and FQNEAQ. J was trimmed by 2 bases and V by 5 bases; bases with no gene match: 7. Here the CDR3 reads CASSLQTSGFTDTQYF. CDR3 sequence (DNA): TGTGCCAGCAGCCTTCAGACTAGCGGGTTCACAGATACGCAGTATTTT.

This chain links TRBV29-1 with TRBJ1-2; D not resolved. The V and J ends lost 3 bases and 2 bases respectively, with 7 bases between them. This CDR3 spans 12 amino acids. The germline CDR1 and CDR2 sequences are SQVTM and ANQGSEA. This CDR3 reads CSVDRNNYGYTF. DNA of the CDR3: TGCAGCGTTGACAGAAACAACTATGGCTACACCTTC.

The chain employs TRBV5-6 and TRBJ2-2, with TRBD1 identical over 8 bases. The CDR3 runs to 16 residues. After removal of 4 bases from V and 7 bases from J, the junction contained 12 bases not matched to a gene. Per germline, CDR1 SGHDT and CDR2 YYEEEE. CDR3 in amino acids: CASSPRRGPIHGELFF. The DNA for the CDR3 is TGTGCCAGCAGCCCCCGCAGGGGGCCAATCCACGGGGAGCTGTTTTTT.

The CDR3 sequence is CASSLFLAGGQGEQYF. CDR3 sequence (DNA): TGTGCCAGCAGCTTATTCCTAGCGGGGGGGCAGGGAGAGCAGTACTTC. The genes are TRBV7-2 and TRBJ2-7; 12 bases line up with TRBD2. CDR1 is SGHTA, CDR2 FQGNSA, per germline. Unmatched junction bases numbered 9, after V lost 2 bases and J lost 7 bases. The CDR3 has 16 amino acids.

The V call is TRBV27, the J call TRBJ1-6, with a tentative D call TRBD1 (6 bases). The CDR3 spans 16 residues. Germline V gives CDR1 MNHEY, CDR2 SMNVEV (reference sequence). V shed 7 bases and J shed 6 bases, with 19 bases lying between them. The CDR3 sequence: CASTGGGGDFNSPLHF. In DNA, the CDR3 is TGTGCCAGCACAGGCGGAGGGGGGGATTTTAATTCACCCCTCCACTTT.

The CDR3 sequence: CASSVTSGGTDTQYF. CDR3 in DNA: TGTGCCAGCAGTGTGACTAGCGGGGGCACAGATACGCAGTATTTT. V usage is TRBV6-4 and J usage is TRBJ2-3, with 11 bases aligning to TRBD2. Losses at the gene ends were 4 bases for V and 1 base for J; bases not matched to a gene: 1. This CDR3 spans 15 amino acids. CDR1 and CDR2 (germline): MRHNA, SNTAGT.

V usage is TRBV13 and J usage is TRBJ2-5; the match to TRBD2 covers 10 bases. Per germline, CDR1 PRHDT and CDR2 FYEKMQ (reference sequence). The V gene end was trimmed by 6 bases and the J gene end by 4 bases; junction bases not matched to a gene: 5. CDR3 size: 14 residues. CDR3 in DNA: TGTGCCAGCAGGGTAGCGGGGGGAAGAGAGACCCAGTACTTC. Its translation: CASRVAGGRETQYF.

The chain recombines TRBV2 with TRBJ1-2, with D possibly matching TRBD1 (6 bases). Germline CDR1 SNHLY, CDR2 FYNNEI. The CDR3 extends over 13 amino acids. Trimming stripped 10 bases from V and 4 bases from J, with 16 bases between. The CDR3 sequence: CANATGSGYGYTF. The CDR3 nucleotides read TGTGCCAACGCTACAGGGTCCGGCTATGGCTACACCTTC.

The J gene is TRBJ2-7, the V gene TRBV6-6; a possible D gene is TRBD2 (5 bases). Trimming shortened V by 6 bases and J by 6 bases, and 15 bases separated the two germline ends. The CDR3 sequence is 13 residues long. CDR1 and CDR2 (germline): MNHNY, SVGAGI (reference sequence). The CDR3 region is CASSSGLLSEQYF. Here the CDR3 DNA reads TGTGCCAGCAGCTCGGGATTACTCTCCGAGCAGTACTTC.

This clone was picked up a small number of times. Within the sample, other DNA sequences also encode this same CDR3. The chain employs TRBV9 and TRBJ1-1; a possible D gene is TRBD1 (6 bases). CDR1 is SGDLS and CDR2 is YYNGEE in the germline V gene. CDR3 length: 16 amino acids. V lost 0 bases to trimming and J lost 5 bases, with 17 bases between them. Here the CDR3 reads CASSVEGREGGTEAFF. DNA of the CDR3: TGTGCCAGCAGCGTAGAGGGCAGGGAAGGGGGAACTGAAGCTTTCTTT.

The chain uses TRBV9 and TRBJ1-6; no clear D. Germline CDR1 and CDR2: SGDLS and YYNGEE. The CDR3 covers 14 residues. The V gene lost 2 bases and the J gene lost 4 bases, with 7 bases spanning the gap. The CDR3 DNA is TGTGCCAGCAGCGTCGGGAGTTATAATTCACCCCTCCACTTT. This translates into CASSVGSYNSPLHF.

The V call is TRBV9, the J call TRBJ2-1; 9 nucleotides line up with TRBD1. CDR3 size: 15 residues. Trimming at V came to 4 bases and at J to 9 bases, leaving 11 bases not matched to a gene. Germline V gene data show CDR1 as SGDLS and CDR2 as YYNGEE. The CDR3 nucleotides are TGTGCCAGCAGCCAAAGGGGACAGGGAAGTGGTGAGCAGTTCTTC. Its protein product is CASSQRGQGSGEQFF.

This rearrangement joins TRBV6-5 to TRBJ2-7; D not certain. Trimming left V 5 bases short and J 7 bases short, with 15 bases between. The CDR3 loop spans 13 amino acids. Germline CDR1 and CDR2: MNHEY and SVGAGI. In nucleotides, the CDR3 is TGTGCCAGCAGTCCTTTCAACCAGAGGGAGCAGTACTTC. It yields the protein CASSPFNQREQYF.

This clone was seen more than once but under ten times. The chain couples TRBV4-2 to TRBJ2-1; 9 nucleotides line up with TRBD2. Looked up from germline, CDR1 is LGHNA and CDR2 is YNFKEQ. This CDR3 spans 16 amino acids. Losses at the gene ends were 0 bases for V and 6 bases for J; bases not matched to a gene: 6. In DNA form, the CDR3 reads TGTGCCAGCAGCCAAGATATGGCGGGGGGGCCCAATGAGCAGTTCTTC. It translates to CASSQDMAGGPNEQFF.